This T cell receptor beta chain was obtained from a study of early T cells in non-severe SARS-CoV-2 infection. TCRdb called the 5' RACE reads again in MiXCR, with one record for every CDR3 protein. The repertoire holds 55,000 or so distinct CDR3 sequences, with approximately 12% as singletons. This clonotype occurred many times. The CDR3 contains 12 residues. Germline V gene sequence: CDR1 SGHTA, CDR2 FQGNSA. With 5 bases removed from V and 6 bases from J, the gap between germline ends came to 7 bases. The chain joins TRBV7-2 to TRBJ2-2; D is uncertain. The receptor was derived from an adult who was a healthcare worker with PCR-confirmed SARS-CoV-2 infection or an uninfected control (not recorded which). The sequenced sample was whole blood. The CDR3 nucleotides are TGTGCCAGCAGCCTCGGGCCCGGGGAGCTGTTTTTT. Translated, it gives CASSLGPGELFF.